This T cell receptor (beta chain) emerged from a study of regulatory T cells in long-lasting Graves disease. Study-level results: Thyroid tissue went unstudied; only peripheral blood was examined. Persistent cases of Graves' showed reduced TCR diversity relative to newly diagnosed patients.

The authors built TCR beta libraries using iRepertoire HTBI primers and Arm-PCR of CDR3 regions. TCRdb called the multiplex PCR reads again in MiXCR, with one record for every CDR3 protein. The top ten hold approximately 12% of the sample, which has over 500,000 distinct CDR3 sequences, 15% to 20% seen once. The time point here: newly diagnosed GD, antithyroid drugs for less than 3 months. Isolated PBMC RNA provided the starting material for the TCR library. This clonotype was observed many times. What it binds is not known. The trim removed 2 bases at V and 6 bases at J, leaving 10 bases unmatched. Germline V gives CDR1 DFQATT, CDR2 SNEGSKA (reference sequence). CDR3 length: 14 amino acids. The same specimen was also included in a second study, on T cells in Graves' hyperthyroidism and ophthalmopathy. From that study: Exclusion of a patient resulted from uncontrolled infection, other autoimmune disease, pregnancy or lactation. Most thyroid-expanded clonotypes above 0.001 were also found in blood.

The specimen comprised peripheral blood mononuclear cells (PBMCs), sampled at new diagnosis, from a patient treated with antithyroid drugs. The origin of this receptor is a man aged 18 to 30 with Graves disease. The rearrangement links TRBV20-1 to TRBJ2-7; 7 nucleotides line up with TRBD1. CDR3 sequence (DNA): TGCAGTGCTAGAATTATGTGTCCAGGGGGCGAGCAGTACTTC. This translates into CSARIMCPGGEQYF.